The source of this TCR beta chain is a study of blood T cell repertoires in COVID-19. The CDR3 has 15 residues. The V gene's germline CDR1 is WSHSY and CDR2 SAAADI. J was trimmed by 5 bases and V by 4 bases; bases with no gene match: 8. Per the original methods: Counts of nucleated cells, estimated from reference gene primer amplification, were obtained. Produced via immunoSEQ multiplex PCR; TCRdb's table is partial and in-frame only. Clonal size and the V and J genes are those of that table, whereas D and trimming came from the DNA. The sample shows 500,000 to 600,000 clones, roughly nine tenths of them seen only once.

The chain links TRBV10-2 to TRBJ1-5, with 7 bases lining up with TRBD1. Sequences were obtained from peripheral blood. The clonotype was recovered from a woman aged 50 to 60 with COVID-19, enrolled during active disease. CDR3 region: CASSGSGQFHQPQHF. For the CDR3, the DNA is TGCGCCAGCAGTGGTTCGGGACAGTTTCATCAGCCCCAGCATTTT.